What follows describes a single T cell receptor (beta chain). Cohorts were assigned according to the clinical history that participants reported. These data come from a study of blood T cell repertoires in COVID-19. Study background: From the United States, Italy and Spain came samples of acute and convalescent COVID-19. PBMCs, B-cell-depleted T cells, or T cells were the source of the cDNA or gDNA that made up the material.

V lost 4 bases, J lost 7 bases, and 8 bases stayed unmatched. The CDR3 spans 14 residues. CDR1 MNHGY and CDR2 SVAAGI come from the germline V gene. Libraries were prepared by immunoSEQ multiplex PCR; TCRdb keeps only in-frame clonotypes and omits some of them. The data hold roughly 420,000 clones, with approximately 88% observed a single time. This chain uses TRBV6-9 with TRBJ1-1; 8 positions match TRBD1. Sequenced material: PBMCs or T cells enriched from blood (not recorded which). The source is a woman between 25 and 40 years old with acute COVID-19. CDR3 bases: TGTGCCAGCAGTTCTGACAGGGGTTCGGGTGAAGCTTTCTTT. Translation: CASSSDRGSGEAFF.